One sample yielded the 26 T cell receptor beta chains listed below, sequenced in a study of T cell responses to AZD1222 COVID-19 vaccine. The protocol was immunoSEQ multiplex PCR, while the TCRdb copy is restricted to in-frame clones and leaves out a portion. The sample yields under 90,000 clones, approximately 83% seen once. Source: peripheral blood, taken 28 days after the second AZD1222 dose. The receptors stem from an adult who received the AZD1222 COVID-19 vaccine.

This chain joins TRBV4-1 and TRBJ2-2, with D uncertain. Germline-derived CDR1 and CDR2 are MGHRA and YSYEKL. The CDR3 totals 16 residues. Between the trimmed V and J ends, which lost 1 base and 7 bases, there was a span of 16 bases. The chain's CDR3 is CASSQVNMGFSGELFF. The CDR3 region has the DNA TGCGCCAGCAGCCAAGTCAACATGGGGTTCAGCGGGGAGCTGTTTTTT.

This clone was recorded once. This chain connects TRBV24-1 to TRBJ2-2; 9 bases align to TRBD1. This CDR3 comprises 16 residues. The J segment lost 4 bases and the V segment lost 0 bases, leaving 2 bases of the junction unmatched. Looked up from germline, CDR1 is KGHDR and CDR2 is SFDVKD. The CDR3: CATSDLGTGRTGELFF. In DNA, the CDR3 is TGTGCCACCAGTGATTTGGGGACAGGGCGCACCGGGGAGCTGTTTTTT.

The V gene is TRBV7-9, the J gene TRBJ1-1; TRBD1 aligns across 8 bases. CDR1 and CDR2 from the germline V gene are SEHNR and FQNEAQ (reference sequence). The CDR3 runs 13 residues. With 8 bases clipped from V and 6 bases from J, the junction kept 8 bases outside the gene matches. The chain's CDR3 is CASRAGGTPEAFF. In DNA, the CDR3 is TGTGCCAGCCGGGCAGGGGGCACCCCTGAAGCTTTCTTT.

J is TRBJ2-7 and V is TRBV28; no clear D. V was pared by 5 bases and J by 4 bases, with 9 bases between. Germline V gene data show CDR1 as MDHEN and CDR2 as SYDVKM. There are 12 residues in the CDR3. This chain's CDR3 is CASSPDTYEQYF. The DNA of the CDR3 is TGTGCCAGCAGTCCCGACACTTACGAGCAGTACTTC.

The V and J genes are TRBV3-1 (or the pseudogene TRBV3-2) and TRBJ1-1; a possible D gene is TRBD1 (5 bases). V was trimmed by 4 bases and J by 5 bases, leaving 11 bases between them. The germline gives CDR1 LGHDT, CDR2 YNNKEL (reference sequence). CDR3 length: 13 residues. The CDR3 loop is CASSPQGKTEAFF. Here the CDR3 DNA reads TGTGCCAGCAGCCCCCAGGGTAAAACTGAAGCTTTCTTT.

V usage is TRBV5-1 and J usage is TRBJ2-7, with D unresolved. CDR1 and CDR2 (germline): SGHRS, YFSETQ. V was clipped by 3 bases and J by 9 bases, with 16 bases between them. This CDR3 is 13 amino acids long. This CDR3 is CASSSELESVQYF. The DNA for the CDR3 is TGCGCCAGCAGCTCAGAGTTGGAGTCCGTGCAGTACTTC.

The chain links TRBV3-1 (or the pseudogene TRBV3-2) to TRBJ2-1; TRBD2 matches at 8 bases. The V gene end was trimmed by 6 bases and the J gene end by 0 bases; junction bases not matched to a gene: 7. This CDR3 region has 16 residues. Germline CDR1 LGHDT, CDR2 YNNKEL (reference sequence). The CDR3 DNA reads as TGTGCCAGCAGTTTAAGCGGGGGCTACTCCTACAATGAGCAGTTCTTC. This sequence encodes CASSLSGGYSYNEQFF.

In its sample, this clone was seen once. The CDR3 here is CAIRIDRGRGYGYTF. Written as DNA, the CDR3 is TGTGCCATCAGAATAGACAGGGGGCGGGGCTATGGCTACACCTTC. This chain connects TRBV10-3 to TRBJ1-2; 10 nucleotides agree with TRBD1. This CDR3 contains 15 residues. V shed 6 bases, J shed 4 bases, and the junction held 8 bases outside the gene matches. Germline values: CDR1 ENHRY, CDR2 SYGVKD.

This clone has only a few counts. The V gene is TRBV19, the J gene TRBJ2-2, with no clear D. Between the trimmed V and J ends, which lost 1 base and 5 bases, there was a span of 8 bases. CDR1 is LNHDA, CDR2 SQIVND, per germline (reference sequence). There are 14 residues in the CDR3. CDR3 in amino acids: CASSIAARTGELFF. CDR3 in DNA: TGTGCCAGTAGTATAGCAGCACGTACCGGGGAGCTGTTTTTT.

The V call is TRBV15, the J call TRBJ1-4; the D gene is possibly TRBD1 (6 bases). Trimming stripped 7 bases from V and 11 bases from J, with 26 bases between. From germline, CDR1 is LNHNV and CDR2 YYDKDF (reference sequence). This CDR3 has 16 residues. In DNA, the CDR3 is TGTGCCACCACAAAGATGGGGTCGCGGACAGTCTGGAAACTGTTTTTT. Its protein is CATTKMGSRTVWKLFF.

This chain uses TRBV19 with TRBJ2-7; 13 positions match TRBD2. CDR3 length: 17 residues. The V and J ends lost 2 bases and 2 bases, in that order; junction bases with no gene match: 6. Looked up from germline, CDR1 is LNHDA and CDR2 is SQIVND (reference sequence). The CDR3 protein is CASSIRLAGGLTYEQYF. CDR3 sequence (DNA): TGTGCCAGTAGTATAAGACTAGCGGGGGGCCTTACCTACGAGCAGTACTTC.

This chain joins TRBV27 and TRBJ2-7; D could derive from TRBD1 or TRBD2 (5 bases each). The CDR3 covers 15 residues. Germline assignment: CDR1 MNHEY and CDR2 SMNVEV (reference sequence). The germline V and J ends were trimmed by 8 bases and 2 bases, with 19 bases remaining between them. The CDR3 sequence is CASRMAGTNTYEQYF. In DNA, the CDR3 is TGTGCCAGCCGAATGGCCGGGACGAATACCTACGAGCAGTACTTC.

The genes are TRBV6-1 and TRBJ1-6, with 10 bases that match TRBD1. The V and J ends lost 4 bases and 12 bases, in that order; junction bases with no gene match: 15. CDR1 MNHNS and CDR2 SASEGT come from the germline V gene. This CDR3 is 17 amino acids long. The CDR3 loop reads CASSAKWDRGNFGPLHF. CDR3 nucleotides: TGTGCCAGCAGTGCGAAGTGGGACAGGGGAAATTTCGGACCCCTCCACTTT.

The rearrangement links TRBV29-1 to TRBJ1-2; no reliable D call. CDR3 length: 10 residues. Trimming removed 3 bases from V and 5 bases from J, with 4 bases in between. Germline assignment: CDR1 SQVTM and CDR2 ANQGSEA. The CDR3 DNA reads TGCAGCGTTGAGGAATATGGCTACACCTTC. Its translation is CSVEEYGYTF.

The CDR3 loop reads CASSQDETWAAGLHSPLHF. The CDR3 nucleotides read TGTGCCAGCAGCCAAGATGAGACCTGGGCGGCGGGTCTCCATTCACCCCTCCACTTT. The chain employs TRBV3-1 (or the pseudogene TRBV3-2) and TRBJ1-6; D gene ambiguous. CDR1 LGHDT and CDR2 YNNKEL come from the germline V gene (reference sequence). V was cut by 0 bases and J by 8 bases, with 23 bases left in between. The CDR3 has 19 residues.

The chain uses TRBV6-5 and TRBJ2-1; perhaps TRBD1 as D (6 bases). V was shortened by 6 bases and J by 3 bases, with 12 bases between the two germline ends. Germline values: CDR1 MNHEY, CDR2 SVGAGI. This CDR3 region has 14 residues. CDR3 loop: CASRNREHYNEQFF. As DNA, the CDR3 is TGTGCCAGCAGGAACAGGGAGCACTACAATGAGCAGTTCTTC.

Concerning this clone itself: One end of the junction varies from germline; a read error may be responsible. Here the CDR3 reads CASSRQRDRDHQAQHF. The CDR3 DNA sequence: TGTGCCAGTAGTAGGCAGCGGGACAGGGACCATCAGGCCCAGCATTTT. The chain couples TRBV19 to TRBJ1-5; TRBD1 matches at 9 bases. CDR1 is LNHDA and CDR2 is SQIVND in the germline V gene (reference sequence). The CDR3 covers 16 residues.

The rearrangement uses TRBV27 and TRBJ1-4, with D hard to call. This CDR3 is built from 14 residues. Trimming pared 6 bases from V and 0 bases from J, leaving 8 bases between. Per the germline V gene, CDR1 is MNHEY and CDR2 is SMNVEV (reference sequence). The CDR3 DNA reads TGTGCCAGCAGCCGACAACCAACTAATGAAAAACTGTTTTTT. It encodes CASSRQPTNEKLFF.

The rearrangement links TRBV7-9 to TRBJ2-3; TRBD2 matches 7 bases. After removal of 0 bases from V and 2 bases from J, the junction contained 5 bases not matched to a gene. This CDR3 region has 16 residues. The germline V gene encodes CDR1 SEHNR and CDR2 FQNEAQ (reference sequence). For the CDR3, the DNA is TGTGCCAGCAGCTTAGCGGAGAGCGGGGACACAGATACGCAGTATTTT. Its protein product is CASSLAESGDTDTQYF.

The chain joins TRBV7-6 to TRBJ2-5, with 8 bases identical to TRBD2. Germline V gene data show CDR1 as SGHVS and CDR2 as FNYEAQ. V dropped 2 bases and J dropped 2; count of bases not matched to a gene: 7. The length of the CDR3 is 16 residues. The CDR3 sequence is CASSLIFGGGQETQYF. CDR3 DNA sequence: TGTGCCAGCAGCTTAATATTCGGGGGGGGTCAAGAGACCCAGTACTTC.

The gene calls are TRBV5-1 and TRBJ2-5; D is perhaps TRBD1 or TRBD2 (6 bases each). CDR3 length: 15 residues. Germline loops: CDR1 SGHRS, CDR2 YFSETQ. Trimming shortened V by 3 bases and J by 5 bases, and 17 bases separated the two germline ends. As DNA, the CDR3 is TGCGCCAGCAGCTCGTCGGGGGCACGGGCCGAGACCCAGTACTTC. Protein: CASSSSGARAETQYF.

As DNA, the CDR3 is TGTGCCAGCAGCTTCGTCGGACAGGGGAGGGAGGGTGAAGCTTTCTTT. Its protein is CASSFVGQGREGEAFF. The J gene is TRBJ1-1, the V gene TRBV7-9; TRBD1 matches 9 bases. Germline CDR1 reads SEHNR; CDR2 reads FQNEAQ (reference sequence). The CDR3 runs 16 residues. V lost 3 bases to trimming and J lost 7 bases; unmatched junction nucleotides: 12. The complete variable domain, with remaining parts taken from reference TRBV7-9 and TRBJ1-1, reads DTGVSQNPRHKITKRGQNVTFRCDPISEHNRLYWYRQTLGQGPEFLTYFQNEAQLEKSRLLSDRFSAERPKGSFSTLEIQRTEQGDSAMYLCASSFVGQGREGEAFFGQGTRLTVV.

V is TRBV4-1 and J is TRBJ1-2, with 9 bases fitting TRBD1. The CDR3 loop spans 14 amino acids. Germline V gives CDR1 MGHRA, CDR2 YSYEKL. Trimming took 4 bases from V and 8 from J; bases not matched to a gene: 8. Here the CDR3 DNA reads TGCGCCAGCAGCCCGGGACAGGGCGATTTCGGCTACACCTTC. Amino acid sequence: CASSPGQGDFGYTF.

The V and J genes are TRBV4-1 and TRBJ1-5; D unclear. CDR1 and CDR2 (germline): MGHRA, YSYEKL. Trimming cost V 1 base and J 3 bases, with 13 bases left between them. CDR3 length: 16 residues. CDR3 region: CASSQGHIQSNQPQHF. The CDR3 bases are TGCGCCAGCAGCCAAGGACACATACAATCCAATCAGCCCCAGCATTTT.

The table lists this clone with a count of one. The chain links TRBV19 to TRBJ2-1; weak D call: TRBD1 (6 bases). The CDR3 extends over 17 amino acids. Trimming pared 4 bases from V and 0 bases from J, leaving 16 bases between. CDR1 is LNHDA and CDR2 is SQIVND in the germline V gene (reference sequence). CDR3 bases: TGTGCCAGTAGTACCCGGAGACAGGTTAGCTCCTACAATGAGCAGTTCTTC. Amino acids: CASSTRRQVSSYNEQFF.

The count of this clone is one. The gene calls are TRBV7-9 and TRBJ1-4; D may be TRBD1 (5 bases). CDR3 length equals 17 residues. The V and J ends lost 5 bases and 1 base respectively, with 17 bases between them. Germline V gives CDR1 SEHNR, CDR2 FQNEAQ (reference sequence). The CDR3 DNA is TGTGCCAGCAGCCCGCCTGATCAGGGTCAAACTAATGAAAAACTGTTTTTT. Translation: CASSPPDQGQTNEKLFF.